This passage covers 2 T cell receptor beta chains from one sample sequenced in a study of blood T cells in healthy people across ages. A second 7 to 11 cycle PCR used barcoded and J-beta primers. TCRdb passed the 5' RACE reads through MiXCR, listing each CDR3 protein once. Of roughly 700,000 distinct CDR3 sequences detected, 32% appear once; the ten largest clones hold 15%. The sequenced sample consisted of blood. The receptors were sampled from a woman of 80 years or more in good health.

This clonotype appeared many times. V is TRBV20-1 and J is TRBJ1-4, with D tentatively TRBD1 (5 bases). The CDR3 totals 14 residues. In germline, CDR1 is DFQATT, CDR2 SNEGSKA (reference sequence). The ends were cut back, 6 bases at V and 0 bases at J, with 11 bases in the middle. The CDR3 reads CSAQDVTTNEKLFF. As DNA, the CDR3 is TGCAGTGCACAGGACGTTACAACTAATGAAAAACTGTTTTTT.

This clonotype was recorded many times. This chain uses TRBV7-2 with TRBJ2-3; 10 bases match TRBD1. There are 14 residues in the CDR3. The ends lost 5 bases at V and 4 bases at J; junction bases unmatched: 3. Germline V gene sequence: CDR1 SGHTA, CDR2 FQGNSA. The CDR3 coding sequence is TGTGCCAGCAGCCAAGGACAGGGGGCAGATACGCAGTATTTT. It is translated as CASSQGQGADTQYF.